Presented here are 20 T cell receptor beta chains from one specimen sequenced in a study of cytomegalovirus exposure and HLA in healthy donors. It was with 60 Vbeta and 13 Jbeta primers that the PCR ran. The method was immunoSEQ multiplex PCR; TCRdb's version includes in-frame clones alone and lacks a portion of them. Of approximately 130,000 clones in the sample, 80% were seen once. The sequenced material came from PBMCs. These receptor sequences come from a woman aged 40 to 49 in good health and CMV-seronegative.

The rearrangement joins TRBV12-5 to TRBJ1-5, with 10 positions matching TRBD1. V dropped 0 bases and J dropped 6; count of bases not matched to a gene: 5. This CDR3 comprises 16 residues. Per germline, CDR1 LGHNT and CDR2 FRNRAP. The CDR3 loop is CASGLVVDRGTQPQHF. The CDR3 DNA is TGTGCTAGTGGTTTGGTAGTGGACAGGGGGACTCAGCCCCAGCATTTT.

The chain combines TRBV7-9 with TRBJ1-1; D is ambiguous. V was clipped by 1 base and J by 0 bases, with 6 bases between them. Germline CDR1 SEHNR, CDR2 FQNEAQ (reference sequence). The CDR3 has 14 residues. The CDR3 DNA sequence: TGTGCCAGCAGCTTAGTCGCGGTGAACACTGAAGCTTTCTTT. Translating gives CASSLVAVNTEAFF.

The chain combines TRBV5-1 with TRBJ2-7; the match to TRBD2 covers 9 bases. The CDR3 runs 16 residues. Germline lookup yields CDR1 SGHRS and CDR2 YFSETQ. V shed 0 bases and J 3 bases; nucleotides not matched to a gene: 7. This chain's CDR3 is CASSLDRLAGNYEQYF. CDR3 DNA sequence: TGCGCCAGCAGCTTGGATCGGCTAGCGGGAAACTACGAGCAGTACTTC.

The J gene is TRBJ2-7, the V gene TRBV9, with TRBD2 matching over 14 bases. This CDR3 contains 14 residues. Unmatched junction bases numbered 3, after V lost 4 bases and J lost 6 bases. CDR1 is SGDLS and CDR2 is YYNGEE in the germline V gene. The CDR3 sequence: CASSRGTSGSEQYF. CDR3 nucleotides: TGTGCCAGCAGCCGCGGGACTAGCGGGAGCGAGCAGTACTTC.

This clone was observed once. J is TRBJ2-5 and V is TRBV19; 8 bases are a match to TRBD1. The CDR3 extends over 12 amino acids. V lost 8 bases and J lost 4; bases outside the gene matches: 3. CDR1 and CDR2 (germline): LNHDA, SQIVND (reference sequence). The CDR3 DNA reads TGTGCCAGTGGACAGGGTCGAGAGACCCAGTACTTC. Protein: CASGQGRETQYF.

The chain carries TRBV4-1 and TRBJ2-3; 8 bases fit TRBD1. The J segment lost 0 bases and the V segment lost 4 bases, leaving 3 bases of the junction unmatched. Germline V CDR1 and CDR2: MGHRA, YSYEKL. The CDR3 runs 15 residues. The CDR3 nucleotides read TGCGCCAGCAGCCGGGACAGGACTAGCACAGATACGCAGTATTTT. Its protein is CASSRDRTSTDTQYF.

The chain uses TRBV7-9 and TRBJ2-7; D might be TRBD1 (5 bases). There are 14 residues in the CDR3. V lost 2 bases, J lost 3 bases, and 11 bases lay in between. Germline CDR1 and CDR2: SEHNR and FQNEAQ (reference sequence). CDR3 sequence reads: CASSLPFTGYEQYF. DNA for the CDR3: TGTGCCAGCAGCTTACCCTTTACAGGCTACGAGCAGTACTTC.

The V and J genes are TRBV4-2 and TRBJ2-3; maybe TRBD2 (7 bases). The CDR3 length is 15 residues. Trimming stripped 5 bases from V and 0 bases from J, with 12 bases between. Germline values: CDR1 LGHNA, CDR2 YNFKEQ. CDR3 nucleotide sequence: TGTGCCAGCAGCGGGGGGAGGGGGAGCACAGATACGCAGTATTTT. Its translation: CASSGGRGSTDTQYF.

V usage is TRBV5-6 and J usage is TRBJ2-7; 7 nucleotides agree with TRBD2. From germline, CDR1 is SGHDT and CDR2 YYEEEE. The CDR3 extends over 15 amino acids. V shed 3 bases, J shed 2 bases, and the junction held 8 bases outside the gene matches. As DNA, the CDR3 is TGTGCCAGCAGCTCCCTTGGCGGGAGTACCTACGAGCAGTACTTC. It encodes CASSSLGGSTYEQYF.

The genes are TRBV27 and TRBJ2-3; TRBD1 agrees at 8 bases. The CDR3 totals 17 residues. Germline V gene sequence: CDR1 MNHEY, CDR2 SMNVEV (reference sequence). The V gene end was trimmed by 4 bases and the J gene end by 3 bases; junction bases not matched to a gene: 12. The DNA of the CDR3 is TGTGCCAGCAGTTACGATCTGGGCAGGGGGCGAACAGATACGCAGTATTTT. Its translation: CASSYDLGRGRTDTQYF.

This clone has just a few counts. The gene calls are TRBV29-1 and TRBJ2-6; TRBD1 matches at 9 bases. The CDR3 covers 18 residues. V dropped 4 bases and J dropped 2; count of bases not matched to a gene: 12. CDR1 and CDR2 from the germline V gene are SQVTM and ANQGSEA. The CDR3 loop reads CSVGDRDRDSPGANVLTF. The CDR3 DNA is TGCAGCGTTGGGGACAGGGACAGGGACTCGCCTGGGGCCAACGTCCTGACTTTC.

In this sample, this clone turned up a few times. V gene TRBV19 combines with J gene TRBJ2-1; TRBD1 aligns across 7 bases. Germline CDR1 LNHDA, CDR2 SQIVND (reference sequence). V lost 8 bases, J lost 8 bases, and 12 bases stayed unmatched. The CDR3 has 14 residues. CDR3 DNA sequence: TGTGCCAGTGGCTGGGACAGCGGTTACGATGAGCAGTTCTTC. Translation: CASGWDSGYDEQFF.

V is TRBV6-5 and J is TRBJ1-2; TRBD1 might be the D (5 bases). Trimming stripped 7 bases from V and 8 bases from J, with 11 bases between. Per germline, CDR1 MNHEY and CDR2 SVGAGI. This CDR3 has 11 residues. CDR3 protein: CASTRGGGYTF. CDR3 DNA: TGTGCCAGCACCCGCGGGGGAGGCTACACCTTC.

The chain links TRBV28 to TRBJ1-2, with D possibly TRBD1 on 5 matching bases. Per germline, CDR1 MDHEN and CDR2 SYDVKM. Trimming cost V 6 bases and J 2 bases, with 16 bases left between them. This CDR3 is 15 amino acids long. The CDR3 region is CASSLAGTVNYGYTF. The CDR3 DNA sequence: TGTGCCAGCAGCCTAGCGGGGACGGTGAACTATGGCTACACCTTC.

This sequence joins TRBV7-2 and TRBJ1-1; the D gene is possibly TRBD1 (5 bases). CDR1 and CDR2 (germline): SGHTA, FQGNSA. V lost 5 bases, J lost 1 base, and 14 bases lay in between. The CDR3 spans 15 residues. CDR3 sequence (DNA): TGTGCCAGCAGCAGATCACAGGCCCCGAACACTGAAGCTTTCTTT. Translating it yields CASSRSQAPNTEAFF.

The V gene is TRBV2, the J gene TRBJ2-2; D not resolved. Trimming removed 1 base from V and 1 base from J, with 4 bases in between. CDR3 length: 14 amino acids. Germline V gene data show CDR1 as SNHLY and CDR2 as FYNNEI. CDR3 nucleotides: TGTGCCAGCAGTGAAGTGAGGAACACCGGGGAGCTGTTTTTT. This encodes CASSEVRNTGELFF.

This chain uses TRBV7-9 with TRBJ2-1, with D possibly TRBD2 on 5 matching bases. Germline CDR1 and CDR2: SEHNR and FQNEAQ (reference sequence). The CDR3 has 16 amino acids. V was trimmed by 5 bases and J by 0 bases, leaving 14 bases between them. The CDR3 DNA reads TGTGCCAGCAGCGGAGGCAGAGAGAGCTCCTACAATGAGCAGTTCTTC. It codes for CASSGGRESSYNEQFF.

The V call is TRBV4-3, the J call TRBJ2-2, with D possibly being TRBD1 (6 bases). Germline assignment: CDR1 LGHNA and CDR2 YSLEER. This CDR3 is built from 14 residues. V was cut by 4 bases and J by 7 bases, with 13 bases left in between. For the CDR3, the DNA is TGCGCCAGCAGCCTACAAACAGGGTTCGGGGAGCTGTTTTTT. Protein product: CASSLQTGFGELFF.

The rearrangement uses TRBV9 and TRBJ2-2; TRBD1 is a possible D gene (5 bases). Germline CDR1 is SGDLS and CDR2 is YYNGEE. Trimming removed 0 bases from V and 4 bases from J, with 13 bases in between. The length of the CDR3 is 16 residues. The CDR3 DNA sequence: TGTGCCAGCAGCGTAGGTGTGGGGCTGGGCACCGGGGAGCTGTTTTTT. Amino acids: CASSVGVGLGTGELFF.

The V call is TRBV19, the J call TRBJ1-2, with D possibly TRBD1 on 6 matching bases. Germline loops: CDR1 LNHDA, CDR2 SQIVND (reference sequence). Trimming cost V 6 bases and J 7 bases, with 15 bases left between them. This CDR3 comprises 13 residues. The chain's CDR3 is CASRDGGGAGYTF. The DNA of the CDR3 is TGTGCCAGTAGAGATGGGGGGGGCGCTGGCTACACCTTC.